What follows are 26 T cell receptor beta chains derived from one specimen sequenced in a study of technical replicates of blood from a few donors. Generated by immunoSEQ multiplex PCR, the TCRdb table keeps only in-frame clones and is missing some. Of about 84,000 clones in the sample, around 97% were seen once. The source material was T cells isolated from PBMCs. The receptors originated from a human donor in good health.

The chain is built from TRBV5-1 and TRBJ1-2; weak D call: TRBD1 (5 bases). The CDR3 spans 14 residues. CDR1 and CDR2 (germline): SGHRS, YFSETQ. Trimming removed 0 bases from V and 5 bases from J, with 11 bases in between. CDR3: CASSLEGPGYGYTF. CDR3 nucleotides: TGCGCCAGCAGCTTGGAGGGGCCAGGGTATGGCTACACCTTC.

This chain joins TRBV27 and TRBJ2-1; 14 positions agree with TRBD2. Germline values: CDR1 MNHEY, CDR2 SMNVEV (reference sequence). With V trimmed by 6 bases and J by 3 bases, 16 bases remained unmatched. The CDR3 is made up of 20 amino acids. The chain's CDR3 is CASRRWGDTGTSGSYNEQFF. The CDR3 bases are TGTGCCAGCAGAAGGTGGGGGGACACCGGGACTAGCGGGAGCTACAATGAGCAGTTCTTC.

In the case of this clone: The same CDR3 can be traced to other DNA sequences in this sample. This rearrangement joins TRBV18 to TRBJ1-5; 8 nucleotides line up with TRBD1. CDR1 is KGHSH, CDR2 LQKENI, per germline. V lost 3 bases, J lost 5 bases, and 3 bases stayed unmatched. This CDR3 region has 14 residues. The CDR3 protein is CASSPEQGDQPQHF. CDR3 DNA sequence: TGTGCCAGCTCACCTGAACAGGGGGATCAGCCCCAGCATTTT.

CDR3 region: CASSLARFETQYF. CDR3 coding DNA: TGTGCCAGCAGCTTAGCGCGCTTTGAGACCCAGTACTTC. The rearrangement uses TRBV7-6 and TRBJ2-5; no firm D call. The ends were cut back, 0 bases at V and 5 bases at J, with 7 bases in the middle. CDR1 and CDR2 from the germline V gene are SGHVS and FNYEAQ. The CDR3 loop spans 13 amino acids.

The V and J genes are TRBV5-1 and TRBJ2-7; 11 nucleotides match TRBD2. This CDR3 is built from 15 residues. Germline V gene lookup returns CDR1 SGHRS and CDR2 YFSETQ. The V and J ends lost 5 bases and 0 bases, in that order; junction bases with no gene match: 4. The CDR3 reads CASRPGTSGSYEQYF. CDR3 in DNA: TGCGCCAGCAGGCCCGGGACTAGCGGCTCCTACGAGCAGTACTTC.

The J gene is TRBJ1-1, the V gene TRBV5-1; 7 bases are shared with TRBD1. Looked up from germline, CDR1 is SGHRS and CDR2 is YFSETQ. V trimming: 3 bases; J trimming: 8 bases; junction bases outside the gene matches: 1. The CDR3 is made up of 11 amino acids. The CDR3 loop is CASSSTGEAFF. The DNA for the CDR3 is TGCGCCAGCAGCTCGACAGGGGAAGCTTTCTTT. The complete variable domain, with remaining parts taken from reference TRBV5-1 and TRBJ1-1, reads KAGVTQTPRYLIKTRGQQVTLSCSPISGHRSVSWYQQTPGQGLQFLFEYFSETQRNKGNFPGRFSGRQFSNSRSEMNVSTLELGDSALYLCASSSTGEAFFGQGTRLTVV.

In DNA form, the CDR3 reads TGTGCCAGCGGCGAGCGGGACTGGCCCTACAATGAGCAGTTCTTC. The encoded protein is CASGERDWPYNEQFF. The rearrangement links TRBV11-3 to TRBJ2-1; TRBD2 agrees at 7 bases. The CDR3 runs 15 residues. With V trimmed by 8 bases and J by 2 bases, 9 bases remained unmatched. Germline CDR1 reads SGHNT; CDR2 reads YENEEA.

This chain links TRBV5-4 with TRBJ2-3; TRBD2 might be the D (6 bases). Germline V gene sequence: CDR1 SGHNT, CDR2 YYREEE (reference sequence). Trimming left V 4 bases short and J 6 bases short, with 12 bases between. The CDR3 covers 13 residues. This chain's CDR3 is CASSPGGSDTQYF. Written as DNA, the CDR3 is TGTGCCAGCAGCCCCGGGGGATCGGATACGCAGTATTTT.

The CDR3 nucleotides are TGTGCCAGCAGTGCAACAACAGGGGAGAGCACAGATACGCAGTATTTT. This sequence encodes CASSATTGESTDTQYF. The J gene is TRBJ2-3, the V gene TRBV6-1; TRBD1 matches at 7 bases. Germline lookup yields CDR1 MNHNS and CDR2 SASEGT. After removal of 4 bases from V and 0 bases from J, the junction contained 7 bases not matched to a gene. The length of the CDR3 is 16 residues.

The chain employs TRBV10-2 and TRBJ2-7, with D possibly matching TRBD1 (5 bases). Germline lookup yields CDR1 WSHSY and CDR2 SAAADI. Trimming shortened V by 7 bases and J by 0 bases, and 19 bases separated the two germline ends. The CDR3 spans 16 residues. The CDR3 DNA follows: TGCGCCAGCACCAGTATTAGGGGCAACTTCTCCTACGAGCAGTACTTC. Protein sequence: CASTSIRGNFSYEQYF.

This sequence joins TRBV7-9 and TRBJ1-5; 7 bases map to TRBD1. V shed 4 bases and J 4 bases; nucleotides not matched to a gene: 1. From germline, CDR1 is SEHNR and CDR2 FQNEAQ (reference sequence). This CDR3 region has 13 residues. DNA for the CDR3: TGTGCCAGCAGCTCGACAGGGAATCAGCCCCAGCATTTT. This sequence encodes CASSSTGNQPQHF.

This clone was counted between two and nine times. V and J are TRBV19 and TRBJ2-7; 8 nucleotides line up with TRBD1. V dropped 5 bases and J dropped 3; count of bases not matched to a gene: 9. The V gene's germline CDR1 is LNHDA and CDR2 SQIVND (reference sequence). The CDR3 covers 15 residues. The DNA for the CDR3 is TGTGCCAGTAGTGATCATCCGGGACAGGTCTACGAGCAGTACTTC. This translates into CASSDHPGQVYEQYF.

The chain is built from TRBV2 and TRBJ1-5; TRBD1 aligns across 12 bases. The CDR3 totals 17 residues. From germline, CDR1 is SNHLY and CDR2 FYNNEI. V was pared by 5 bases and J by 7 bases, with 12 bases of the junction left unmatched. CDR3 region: CASSRRGQGASRQPQHF. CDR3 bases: TGTGCCAGCAGTCGTCGGGGACAGGGGGCTTCTCGGCAGCCCCAGCATTTT.

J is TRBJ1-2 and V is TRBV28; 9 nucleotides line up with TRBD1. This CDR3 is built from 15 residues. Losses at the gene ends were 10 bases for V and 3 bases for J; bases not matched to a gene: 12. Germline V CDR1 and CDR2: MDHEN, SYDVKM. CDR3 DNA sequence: TGTGCCACCGAACCTTTGGGACAGGGAGACTATGGCTACACCTTC. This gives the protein CATEPLGQGDYGYTF.

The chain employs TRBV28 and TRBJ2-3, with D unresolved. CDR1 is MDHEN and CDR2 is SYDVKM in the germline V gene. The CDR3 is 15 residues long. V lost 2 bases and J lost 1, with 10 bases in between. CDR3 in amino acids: CASSLRQAGTDTQYF. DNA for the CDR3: TGTGCCAGCAGTTTAAGGCAGGCCGGCACAGATACGCAGTATTTT.

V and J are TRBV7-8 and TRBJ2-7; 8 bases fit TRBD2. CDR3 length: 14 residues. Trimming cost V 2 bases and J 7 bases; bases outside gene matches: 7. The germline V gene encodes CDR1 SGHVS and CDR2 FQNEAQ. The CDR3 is CASSLWDTSGEQYF. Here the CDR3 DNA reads TGTGCCAGCAGCTTATGGGACACTAGCGGAGAGCAGTACTTC.

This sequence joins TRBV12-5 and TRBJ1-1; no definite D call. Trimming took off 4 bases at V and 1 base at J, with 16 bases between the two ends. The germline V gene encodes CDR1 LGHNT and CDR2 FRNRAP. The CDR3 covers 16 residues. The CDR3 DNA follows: TGTGCTAGTGGTTCCTGGTCATCTGGGCCGAACACTGAAGCTTTCTTT. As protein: CASGSWSSGPNTEAFF.

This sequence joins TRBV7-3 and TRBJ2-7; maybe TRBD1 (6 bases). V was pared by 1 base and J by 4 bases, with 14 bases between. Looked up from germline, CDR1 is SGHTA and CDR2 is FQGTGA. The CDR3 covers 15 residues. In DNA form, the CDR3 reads TGTGCCAGCAGCTTAAACGCAGGGGCAGAGTACGAGCAGTACTTC. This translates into CASSLNAGAEYEQYF.

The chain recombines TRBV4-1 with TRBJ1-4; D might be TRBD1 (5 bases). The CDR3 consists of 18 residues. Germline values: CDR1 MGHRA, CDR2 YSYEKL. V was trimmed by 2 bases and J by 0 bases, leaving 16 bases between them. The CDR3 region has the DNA TGCGCCAGCAGCCAACGGACACTACCAACCTCAACTAATGAAAAACTGTTTTTT. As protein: CASSQRTLPTSTNEKLFF.

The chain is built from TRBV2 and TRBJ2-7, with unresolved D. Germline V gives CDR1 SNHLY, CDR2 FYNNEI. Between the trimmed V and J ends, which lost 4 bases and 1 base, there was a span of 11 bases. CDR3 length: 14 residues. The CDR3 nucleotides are TGTGCCAGCAGTGTACCGATGGCATCCTACGAGCAGTACTTC. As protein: CASSVPMASYEQYF.

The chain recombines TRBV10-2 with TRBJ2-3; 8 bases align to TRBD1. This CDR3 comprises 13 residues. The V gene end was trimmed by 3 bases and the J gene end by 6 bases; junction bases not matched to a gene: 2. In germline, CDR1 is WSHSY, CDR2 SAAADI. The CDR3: CASSDRTGDTQYF. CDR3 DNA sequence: TGCGCCAGCAGTGACAGGACAGGGGATACGCAGTATTTT.

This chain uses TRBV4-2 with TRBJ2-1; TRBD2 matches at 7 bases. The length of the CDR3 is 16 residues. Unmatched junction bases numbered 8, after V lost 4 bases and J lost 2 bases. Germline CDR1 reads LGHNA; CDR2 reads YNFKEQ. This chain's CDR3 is CASSPPGGGPYNEQFF. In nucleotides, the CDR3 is TGTGCCAGCAGCCCGCCGGGGGGAGGGCCCTACAATGAGCAGTTCTTC.

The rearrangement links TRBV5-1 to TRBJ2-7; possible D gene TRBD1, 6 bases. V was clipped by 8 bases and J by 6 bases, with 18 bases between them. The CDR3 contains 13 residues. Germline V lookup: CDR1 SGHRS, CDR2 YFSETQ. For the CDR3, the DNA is TGCGCCAGTTCAGGGACATCGCGAGGCGAGCAGTACTTC. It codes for CASSGTSRGEQYF.

The chain's CDR3 is CASSDGAPYEQYF. The CDR3, as DNA: TGTGCCAGCAGCGACGGAGCCCCCTACGAGCAGTACTTC. This chain joins TRBV6-1 and TRBJ2-7, with D unclear. V was pared by 6 bases and J by 2 bases, with 11 bases between. The CDR3 runs to 13 residues. Germline V gene sequence: CDR1 MNHNS, CDR2 SASEGT.

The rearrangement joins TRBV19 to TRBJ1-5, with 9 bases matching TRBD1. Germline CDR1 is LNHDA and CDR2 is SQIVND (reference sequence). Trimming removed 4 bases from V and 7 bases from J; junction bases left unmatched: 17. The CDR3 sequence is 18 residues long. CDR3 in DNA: TGTGCCAGTAGTAACCCTTTCCGGGACAGGGAGGTTAGGCAGCCCCAGCATTTT. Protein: CASSNPFRDREVRQPQHF.

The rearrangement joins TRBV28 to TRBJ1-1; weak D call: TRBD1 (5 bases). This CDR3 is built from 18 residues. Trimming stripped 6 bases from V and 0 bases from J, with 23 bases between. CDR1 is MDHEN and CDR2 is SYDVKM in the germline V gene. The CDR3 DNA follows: TGTGCCAGCAGCCTGGGGGGACTGACGCGAACAATGAACACTGAAGCTTTCTTT. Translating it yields CASSLGGLTRTMNTEAFF.